This TCR beta chain was recovered during a study of T cell repertoires in cytomegalovirus infection. TCRdb reanalysed the reads using MiXCR and keeps one entry per CDR3 protein. The table has 570,000 or so distinct CDR3 sequences, under 45% seen once. A note on this clonotype: The antigen is unknown.

Notes on the study in general: CMV-specific TCR beta clonotypes restricted by HLA-C dominated the ex vivo response.

The sample was cultured PBMCs, taken from culture after CMV antigen stimulation. This clonotype was obtained from a human donor in good health (CMV status not recorded). Some clones in this sample may be carry-over from other donors' samples.

The CDR3 reads CASSLLPGDAYNEQFF. CDR3 sequence (DNA): TGTGCCAGCAGCCTACTCCCGGGGGACGCCTACAATGAGCAGTTCTTC. J is TRBJ2-1 and V is TRBV7-9, with a weak D call TRBD2 (6 bases). Germline values: CDR1 SEHNR, CDR2 FQNEAQ (reference sequence). The length of the CDR3 is 16 residues. V lost 5 bases to trimming and J lost 2 bases, with 16 bases between them.